Listed below are T cell receptor beta chains from one sample, sequenced in a study of shared clonotypes between healthy human individuals. TCRdb's copy holds only in-frame clones and misses some; the assay was immunoSEQ multiplex PCR. There are 2 million or so clones in the sample; approximately 95% occur only once, and 1.1% lies in the top ten. The specimen sequenced was naive CD8+ T cells sorted from blood. These receptors came from a man aged 18 to 30 in good health. Both conserved end residues are part of each CDR3. The order of the fields is J gene, V gene, D gene, clone size, CDR3 protein, CDR3 DNA. D genes are given only for firm matches. Size is stated for part of the rows, as once, few or many counts, or as a class when the clone is expanded.

>TRBJ2-1|TRBV2|.|.
CASSEDPRTIETPNPYNEQFF
TGTGCCAGCAGTGAAGACCCCCGGACTATCGAAACCCCTAACCCATACAATGAGCAGTTCTTC
>TRBJ2-3|TRBV7-9|TRBD2|.
CASSLMGREYTDTQYF
TGTGCCAGCAGCTTAATGGGGCGGGAGTACACAGATACGCAGTATTTT
>TRBJ2-3|TRBV10-3|TRBD2|.
CAISEATSGGTDTQYF
TGTGCCATCAGTGAAGCGACTAGCGGGGGCACAGATACGCAGTATTTT
>TRBJ2-2|TRBV4-1|TRBD2|.
CASSLLADQNTGELFF
TGCGCCAGCAGCCTTCTAGCGGACCAGAACACCGGGGAGCTGTTTTTT
>TRBJ2-3|TRBV5-6|.|.
CASRSDLDTQYF
TGTGCCAGCAGATCCGATCTGGATACGCAGTATTTT
>TRBJ1-6|TRBV7-9|.|.
CASSPPLGGGNSPLHF
TGTGCCAGCAGCCCTCCTTTAGGAGGGGGAAATTCACCCCTCCACTTT
>TRBJ2-7|TRBV27|TRBD1|.
CASSSKVDRGGSYEQYF
TGTGCCAGCAGTTCGAAAGTTGACAGGGGGGGATCCTACGAGCAGTACTTC
>TRBJ2-2|TRBV7-9|.|.
CATSPPENTGELFF
TGTGCCACCTCCCCCCCTGAAAACACCGGGGAGCTGTTTTTT
>TRBJ2-3|TRBV6-5|.|.
CASMDGFYADTQYF
TGTGCCAGCATGGACGGGTTTTATGCGGATACGCAGTATTTT
>TRBJ2-3|TRBV11-2|TRBD2|.
CASRATSAPDTQYF
TGTGCCAGCAGGGCTACTAGCGCCCCAGATACGCAGTATTTT
>TRBJ2-2|TRBV30|.|once
CAWSSLGALVAGELFF
TGTGCCTGGAGTTCCCTCGGGGCGCTCGTCGCCGGGGAGCTGTTTTTT
>TRBJ1-1|TRBV10-3|.|.
CAISEPDRNTEAFF
TGTGCCATCAGTGAGCCCGACAGGAACACTGAAGCTTTCTTT
>TRBJ2-2|TRBV13|TRBD2|.
CASSLGLAGVRTGELFF
TGTGCCAGCAGCTTAGGACTAGCGGGAGTCCGCACCGGGGAGCTGTTTTTT
>TRBJ2-7|TRBV27|TRBD1|.
CASGTESYYEQYF
TGTGCCAGCGGGACAGAGAGTTACTACGAGCAGTACTTC
>TRBJ2-2|TRBV10-3|.|.
CAISELADTGELFF
TGTGCCATCAGTGAGCTAGCAGACACCGGGGAGCTGTTTTTT
>TRBJ1-1|TRBV13|TRBD1|.
CASSLGKGDREAFF
TGTGCCAGCAGCTTAGGTAAAGGGGACAGGGAAGCTTTCTTT
>TRBJ1-3|TRBV9|.|.
CASSVGTASGNTIYF
TGTGCCAGCAGCGTAGGAACAGCCTCTGGAAACACCATATATTTT
>TRBJ1-5|TRBV28|.|.
CASLTLNEDSHQPQHF
TGTGCCAGCCTCACGTTGAACGAGGACTCACATCAGCCCCAGCATTTT
>TRBJ2-1|TRBV11-2|.|.
CASSLIRGGNEQFF
TGTGCCAGCAGCTTAATTAGGGGGGGGAATGAGCAGTTCTTC
>TRBJ1-2|TRBV7-9|.|.
CALKRSNYGYTF
TGTGCCCTTAAAAGGTCCAACTATGGCTACACCTTC
>TRBJ1-6|TRBV18|.|.
CASSLKELYSPLHF
TGTGCTAGCTCTCTAAAAGAATTGTATTCACCCCTCCACTTT
>TRBJ2-2|TRBV18|.|.
CASSPSDGELFF
TGTGCCAGCTCACCCTCGGACGGGGAGCTGTTTTTT
>TRBJ2-3|TRBV7-9|TRBD2|.
CASSTSESTDTQYF
TGTGCCAGCAGCACTAGCGAGAGCACAGATACGCAGTATTTT
>TRBJ2-5|TRBV7-8|.|.
CASSLDAGPATETQYF
TGTGCCAGCAGCTTGGATGCGGGCCCAGCCACGGAGACCCAGTACTTC
>TRBJ2-3|TRBV30|.|.
CAWARNGAYTDTQYF
TGTGCCTGGGCCCGTAACGGAGCCTACACAGATACGCAGTATTTT
>TRBJ2-7|TRBV10-3|.|.
CAISDELSSYEQYF
TGTGCCATCAGTGACGAGCTTAGCTCCTACGAGCAGTACTTC
>TRBJ1-5|TRBV7-8|.|once
CASSLVPEGEQPQHF
TGTGCCAGCAGCTTAGTTCCGGAGGGGGAGCAGCCCCAGCATTTT
>TRBJ1-5|TRBV7-2|.|.
CASSLTGNQPQHF
TGTGCCAGCAGCTTAACGGGCAATCAGCCCCAGCATTTT
>TRBJ2-6|TRBV25-1|.|.
CASSGRGSGANVLTF
TGTGCCAGCAGTGGGAGGGGATCTGGGGCCAACGTCCTGACTTTC
>TRBJ2-7|TRBV5-4|TRBD2|.
CASSPQLAGGTYEQYF
TGTGCCAGCAGCCCCCAACTAGCGGGAGGGACCTACGAGCAGTACTTC
>TRBJ2-3|TRBV4-3|TRBD2|.
CASSQDRASGSLDTQYF
TGCGCCAGCAGCCAAGATCGGGCTAGCGGGAGTTTGGATACGCAGTATTTT
>TRBJ2-2|TRBV7-9|.|once
CASSFGRTNTGELFF
TGTGCCAGCAGCTTCGGGAGAACTAACACCGGGGAGCTGTTTTTT
>TRBJ2-7|TRBV9|TRBD2|.
CASSVGGSRYEQYF
TGTGCCAGCAGCGTAGGCGGGAGTCGATACGAGCAGTACTTC
>TRBJ2-1|TRBV19|.|.
CASSMRLGHYNEQFF
TGTGCCAGTAGTATGCGACTAGGACACTACAATGAGCAGTTCTTC
>TRBJ2-7|TRBV19|.|.
CASSMAGGSEQYF
TGTGCCAGTAGTATGGCTGGAGGTTCCGAGCAGTACTTC
>TRBJ2-6|TRBV28|.|.
CASRPQLGGSGANVLTF
TGTGCCAGCAGGCCGCAGCTGGGGGGCTCTGGGGCCAACGTCCTGACTTTC
>TRBJ2-7|TRBV6-1|.|.
CASSELDFAYEQYF
TGTGCCAGCAGTGAATTGGACTTCGCCTACGAGCAGTACTTC
>TRBJ1-3|TRBV7-3|.|.
CASSLGSGNTIYF
TGTGCCAGCAGCTTAGGGTCTGGAAACACCATATATTTT
>TRBJ2-5|TRBV2|.|.
CASSALQESKETQYF
TGTGCCAGCAGTGCCCTCCAAGAGTCCAAAGAGACCCAGTACTTC
>TRBJ2-2|TRBV6-6|.|once
CASCGGRTGELFF
TGTGCCTCCTGCGGCGGGCGAACCGGGGAGCTGTTTTTT
>TRBJ1-6|TRBV30|TRBD1|.
CAWSSSTGGGSPLHF
TGTGCCTGGTCTTCCTCGACAGGGGGCGGTTCACCCCTCCACTTT
>TRBJ1-1|TRBV6-1|.|.
CATPEEGDTEAFF
TGTGCCACCCCCGAAGAGGGGGACACTGAAGCTTTCTTT
>TRBJ1-2|TRBV9|.|.
CASSGGRDGKNYGYTF
TGTGCCAGCAGCGGAGGGAGGGACGGAAAAAACTATGGCTACACCTTC
>TRBJ1-2|TRBV10-3|.|.
CATYGQQSNYGYTF
TGTGCCACTTACGGACAGCAATCTAACTATGGCTACACCTTC
>TRBJ2-7|TRBV6-5|.|.
CASGFSYEQYF
TGTGCCAGTGGGTTCTCCTACGAGCAGTACTTC
>TRBJ1-4|TRBV5-1|TRBD1|.
CASSPTGTNEKLFF
TGCGCCAGCAGCCCGACAGGGACTAATGAAAAACTGTTTTTT
>TRBJ1-1|TRBV7-9|.|.
CASSLDSEAFF
TGTGCCAGCAGCCTAGACAGTGAAGCTTTCTTT
>TRBJ2-3|TRBV11-2|TRBD2|.
CASSLEAPGAGARTDTQYF
TGTGCCAGCAGCTTAGAGGCCCCTGGAGCGGGGGCCCGCACAGATACGCAGTATTTT
>TRBJ1-1|TRBV19|.|.
CASSIDLGDTEAFF
TGTGCCAGTAGTATAGATCTAGGGGACACTGAAGCTTTCTTT
>TRBJ2-1|TRBV5-6|.|.
CASSLRSRPYNEQFF
TGTGCCAGCAGCTTGAGATCCAGGCCTTACAATGAGCAGTTCTTC
>TRBJ2-3|TRBV7-8|.|once
CASSLVVQPLGDISTDTQYF
TGTGCCAGTAGCTTAGTCGTACAGCCCCTGGGAGATATCAGTACAGATACGCAGTATTTT
>TRBJ2-7|TRBV15|.|once
CATSGDRGGHYEQYF
TGTGCCACCAGCGGGGACCGAGGGGGGCATTACGAGCAGTACTTC
>TRBJ2-5|TRBV9|TRBD1|.
CASNRQGAQETQYF
TGTGCCAGCAACCGACAGGGGGCCCAAGAGACCCAGTACTTC
>TRBJ2-2|TRBV7-6|.|.
CASSLEADLNTGELFF
TGTGCCAGCAGCTTAGAGGCGGATTTGAACACCGGGGAGCTGTTTTTT
>TRBJ2-7|TRBV7-9|.|.
CASSLTGGAGGHEQYF
TGTGCCAGCAGCTTAACCGGTGGGGCGGGTGGCCACGAGCAGTACTTC
>TRBJ2-7|TRBV6-5|TRBD1|.
CASSYGQGDYEQYF
TGTGCCAGCAGTTATGGACAGGGGGACTACGAGCAGTACTTC
>TRBJ1-2|TRBV7-9|TRBD1|.
CASSLAGTGGYGYTF
TGTGCCAGCAGCTTAGCTGGGACAGGGGGTTATGGCTACACCTTC